The source of this T cell receptor (beta chain) is a study of blood T cell repertoires in COVID-19. Clones were read by immunoSEQ multiplex PCR, and TCRdb kept only the in-frame ones, dropping some. The table has roughly 200,000 clones, almost 90% seen once. The germline CDR1 and CDR2 sequences are SGHRS and YFSETQ. Deletions cut 4 bases from V and 0 bases from J, with 9 bases between. The CDR3 totals 14 residues. The receptor comes from a man aged 45-65 years with acute or convalescent COVID-19. The chain employs TRBV5-1 and TRBJ2-3; no firm D call. Sequencing was performed on peripheral blood. CDR3 region: CASSLRHSTDTQYF. CDR3 bases: TGCGCCAGCAGCCTCAGGCACAGCACAGATACGCAGTATTTT.